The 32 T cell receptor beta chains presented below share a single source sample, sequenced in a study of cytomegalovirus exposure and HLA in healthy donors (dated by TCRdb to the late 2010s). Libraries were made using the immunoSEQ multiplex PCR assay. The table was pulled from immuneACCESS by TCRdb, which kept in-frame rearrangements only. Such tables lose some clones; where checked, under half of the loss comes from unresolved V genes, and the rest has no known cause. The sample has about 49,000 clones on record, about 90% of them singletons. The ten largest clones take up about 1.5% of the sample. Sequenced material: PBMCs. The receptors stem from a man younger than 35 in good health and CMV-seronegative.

CDR3 amino acids: CASRLAGGLPSEQFF. DNA for the CDR3: TGTGCCAGCAGACTAGCGGGAGGGCTCCCCAGTGAGCAGTTCTTC. This sequence joins TRBV6-6 and TRBJ2-1; 13 bases line up with TRBD2. The trim removed 6 bases at V and 9 bases at J, leaving 8 bases unmatched. The germline V gene has CDR1 MNHNY and CDR2 SVGAGI (reference sequence). The CDR3 loop spans 15 amino acids.

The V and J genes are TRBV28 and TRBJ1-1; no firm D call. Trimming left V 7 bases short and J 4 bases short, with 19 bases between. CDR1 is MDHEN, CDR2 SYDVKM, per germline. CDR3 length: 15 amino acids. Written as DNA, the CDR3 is TGTGCCAGCACCAGACGGGGAGGGCGGGGCACTGAAGCTTTCTTT. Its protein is CASTRRGGRGTEAFF. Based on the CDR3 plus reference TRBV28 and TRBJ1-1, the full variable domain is DVKVTQSSRYLVKRTGEKVFLECVQDMDHENMFWYRQDPGLGLRLIYFSYDVKMKEKGDIPEGYSVSREKKERFSLILESASTNQTSMYLCASTRRGGRGTEAFFGQGTRLTVV.

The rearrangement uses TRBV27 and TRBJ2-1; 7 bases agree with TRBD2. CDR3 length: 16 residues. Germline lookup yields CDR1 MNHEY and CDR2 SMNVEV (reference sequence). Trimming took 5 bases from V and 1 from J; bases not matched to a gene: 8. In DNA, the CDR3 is TGTGCCAGCAGTCCTCGGCTAGCGGCGTCCTACAATGAGCAGTTCTTC. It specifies CASSPRLAASYNEQFF.

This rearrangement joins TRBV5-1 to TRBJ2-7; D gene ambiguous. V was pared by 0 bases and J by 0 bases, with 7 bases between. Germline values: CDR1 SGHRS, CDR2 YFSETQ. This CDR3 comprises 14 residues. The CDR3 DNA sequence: TGCGCCAGCAGCTTGGACTACAACTCCTACGAGCAGTACTTC. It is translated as CASSLDYNSYEQYF.

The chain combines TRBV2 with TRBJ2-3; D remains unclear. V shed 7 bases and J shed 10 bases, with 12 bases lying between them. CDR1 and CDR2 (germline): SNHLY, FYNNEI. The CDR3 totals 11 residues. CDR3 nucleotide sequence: TGTGCCAGCAATGCTAGAGGTTCGCAGTATTTT. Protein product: CASNARGSQYF.

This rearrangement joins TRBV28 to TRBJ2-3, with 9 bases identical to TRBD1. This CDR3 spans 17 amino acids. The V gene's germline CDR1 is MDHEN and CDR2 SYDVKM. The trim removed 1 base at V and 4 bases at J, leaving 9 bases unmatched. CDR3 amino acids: CASSLYPGQGPSDTQYF. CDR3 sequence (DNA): TGTGCCAGCAGTTTATACCCGGGACAGGGTCCGTCAGATACGCAGTATTTT.

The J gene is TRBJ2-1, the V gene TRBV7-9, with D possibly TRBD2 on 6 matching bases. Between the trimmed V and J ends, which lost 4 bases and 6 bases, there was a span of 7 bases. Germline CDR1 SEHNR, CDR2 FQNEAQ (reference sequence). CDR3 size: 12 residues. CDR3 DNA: TGTGCCAGCAGCTCCGGGAGCAATGAGCAGTTCTTC. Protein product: CASSSGSNEQFF.

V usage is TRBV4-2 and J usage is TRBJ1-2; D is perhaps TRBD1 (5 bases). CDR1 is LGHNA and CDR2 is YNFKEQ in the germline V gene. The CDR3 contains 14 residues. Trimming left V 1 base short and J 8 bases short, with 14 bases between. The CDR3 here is CASSQADLGGGYTF. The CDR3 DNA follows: TGTGCCAGCAGCCAAGCGGATTTGGGGGGGGGCTACACCTTC.

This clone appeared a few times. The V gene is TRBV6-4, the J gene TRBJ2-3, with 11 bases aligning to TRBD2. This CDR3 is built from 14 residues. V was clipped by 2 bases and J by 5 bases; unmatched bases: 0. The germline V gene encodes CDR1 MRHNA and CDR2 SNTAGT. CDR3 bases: TGTGCCAGCAGTGACGGGACTAGCGGAGATACGCAGTATTTT. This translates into CASSDGTSGDTQYF.

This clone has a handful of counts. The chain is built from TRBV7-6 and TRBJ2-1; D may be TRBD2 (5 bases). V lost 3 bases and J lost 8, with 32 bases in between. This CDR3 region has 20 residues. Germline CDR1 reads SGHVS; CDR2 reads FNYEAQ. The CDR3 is CASSFPMRPNGMRESDEQFF. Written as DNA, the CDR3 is TGTGCCAGCAGCTTCCCAATGAGGCCGAACGGGATGAGGGAAAGCGATGAGCAGTTCTTC.

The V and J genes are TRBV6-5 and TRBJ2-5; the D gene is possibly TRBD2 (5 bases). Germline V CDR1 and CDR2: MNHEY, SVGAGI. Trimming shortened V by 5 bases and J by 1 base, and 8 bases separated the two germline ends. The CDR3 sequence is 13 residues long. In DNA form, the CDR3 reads TGTGCCAGCAGTAGCGGCCTCCAAGAGACCCAGTACTTC. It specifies CASSSGLQETQYF.

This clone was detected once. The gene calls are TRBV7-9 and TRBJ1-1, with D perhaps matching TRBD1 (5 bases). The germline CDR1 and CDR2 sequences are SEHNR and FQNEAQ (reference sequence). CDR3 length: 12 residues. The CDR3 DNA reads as TGTGAGATAACAGGTTTGAACACTGAAGCTTTCTTT. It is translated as CEITGLNTEAFF.

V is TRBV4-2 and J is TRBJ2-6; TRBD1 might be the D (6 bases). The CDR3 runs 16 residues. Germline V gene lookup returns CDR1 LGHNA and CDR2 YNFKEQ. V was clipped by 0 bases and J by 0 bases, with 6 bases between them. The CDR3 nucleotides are TGTGCCAGCAGCCAAGAGGACAGCTCTGGGGCCAACGTCCTGACTTTC. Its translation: CASSQEDSSGANVLTF.

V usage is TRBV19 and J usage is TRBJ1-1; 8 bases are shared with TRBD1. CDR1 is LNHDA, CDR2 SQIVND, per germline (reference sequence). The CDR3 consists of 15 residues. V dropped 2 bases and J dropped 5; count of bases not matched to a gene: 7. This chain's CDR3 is CASSIYQGAKTEAFF. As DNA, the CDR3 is TGTGCCAGTAGTATATACCAGGGGGCGAAGACTGAAGCTTTCTTT.

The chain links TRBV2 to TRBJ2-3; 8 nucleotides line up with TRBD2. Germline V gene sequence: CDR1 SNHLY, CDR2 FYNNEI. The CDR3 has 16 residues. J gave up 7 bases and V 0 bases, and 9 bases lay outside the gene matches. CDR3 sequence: CASSEALPGGGNTQYF. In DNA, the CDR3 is TGTGCCAGCAGTGAAGCGCTTCCCGGGGGGGGGAATACGCAGTATTTT.

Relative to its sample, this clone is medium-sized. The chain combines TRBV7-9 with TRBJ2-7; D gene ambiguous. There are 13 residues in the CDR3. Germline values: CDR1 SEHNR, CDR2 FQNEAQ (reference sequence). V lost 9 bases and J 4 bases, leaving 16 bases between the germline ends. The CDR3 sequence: CASCPSHGYEQYF. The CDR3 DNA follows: TGTGCCAGTTGTCCGAGTCACGGTTACGAGCAGTACTTC.

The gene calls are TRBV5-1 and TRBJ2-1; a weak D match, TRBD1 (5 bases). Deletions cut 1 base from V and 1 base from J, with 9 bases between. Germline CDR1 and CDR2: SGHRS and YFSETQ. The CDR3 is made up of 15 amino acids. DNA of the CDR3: TGCGCCAGCAGCTTGACAGGATTGTCCTACAATGAGCAGTTCTTC. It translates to CASSLTGLSYNEQFF.

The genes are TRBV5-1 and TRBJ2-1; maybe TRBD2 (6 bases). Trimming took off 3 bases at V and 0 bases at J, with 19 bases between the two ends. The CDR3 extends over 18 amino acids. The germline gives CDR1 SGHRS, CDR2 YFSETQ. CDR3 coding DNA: TGCGCCAGCAGCTATTTTTCTAGCGATTTGAGCTCCTACAATGAGCAGTTCTTC. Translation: CASSYFSSDLSSYNEQFF.

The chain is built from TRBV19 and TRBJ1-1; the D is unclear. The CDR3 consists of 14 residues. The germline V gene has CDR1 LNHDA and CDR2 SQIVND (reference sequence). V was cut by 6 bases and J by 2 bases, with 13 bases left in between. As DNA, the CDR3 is TGTGCCAGTAGGAATCCGGGAGCTAACACTGAAGCTTTCTTT. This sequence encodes CASRNPGANTEAFF.

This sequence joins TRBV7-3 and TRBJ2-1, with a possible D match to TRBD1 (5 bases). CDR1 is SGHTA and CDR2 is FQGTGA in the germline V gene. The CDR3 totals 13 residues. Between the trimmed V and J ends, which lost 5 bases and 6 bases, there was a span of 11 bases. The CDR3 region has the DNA TGTGCCAGCAGCCGTGACAGCCTCAATGAGCAGTTCTTC. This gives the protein CASSRDSLNEQFF.

CDR3 sequence reads: CASSLSTGLGKLFF. The CDR3 DNA reads as TGTGCCAGCAGTTTATCGACAGGTTTGGGTAAACTGTTTTTT. V is TRBV27 and J is TRBJ1-4; a weak D match, TRBD1 (6 bases). The CDR3 has 14 amino acids. CDR1 is MNHEY and CDR2 is SMNVEV in the germline V gene (reference sequence). The V end lost 0 bases, the J end lost 11 bases, and 13 bases lay between the germline ends. The whole variable domain, filled in from reference TRBV27 and TRBJ1-4, reads EAQVTQNPRYLITVTGKKLTVTCSQNMNHEYMSWYRQDPGLGLRQIYYSMNVEVTDKGDVPEGYKVSRKEKRNFPLILESPSPNQTSLYFCASSLSTGLGKLFFGSGTQLSVL.

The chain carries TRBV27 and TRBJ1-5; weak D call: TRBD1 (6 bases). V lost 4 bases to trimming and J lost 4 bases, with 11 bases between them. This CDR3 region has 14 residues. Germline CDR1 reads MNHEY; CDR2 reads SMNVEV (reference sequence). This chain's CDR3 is CASSSRGTNQPQHF. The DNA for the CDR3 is TGTGCCAGCAGTTCCAGGGGTACTAATCAGCCCCAGCATTTT.

For the CDR3, the DNA is TGTGCCACCAGCAGAGATCGGGACAGGGGGAGATACGAGCAGTTCTTC. Protein: CATSRDRDRGRYEQFF. V and J are TRBV15 and TRBJ2-1, with 11 bases identical to TRBD1. The length of the CDR3 is 16 residues. Germline V gives CDR1 LNHNV, CDR2 YYDKDF (reference sequence). Trimming took 0 bases from V and 10 from J; bases not matched to a gene: 8.

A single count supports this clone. The CDR3 sequence is CAWGGQGGYEQYF. The CDR3 DNA sequence: TGTGCCTGGGGGGGACAGGGAGGTTACGAGCAGTACTTC. The chain links TRBV30 to TRBJ2-7; 9 bases map to TRBD1. The J segment lost 4 bases and the V segment lost 5 bases, leaving 6 bases of the junction unmatched. This CDR3 has 13 amino acids. Germline V CDR1 and CDR2: GTSNPN, SVGIG (reference sequence). The whole variable domain, remainder taken from reference TRBV30 and TRBJ2-7, is SQTIHQWPATLVQPVGSPLSLECTVEGTSNPNLYWYRQAAGRGLQLLFYSVGIGQISSEVPQNLSASRPQDRQFILSSKKLLLSDSGFYLCAWGGQGGYEQYFGPGTRLTVT.

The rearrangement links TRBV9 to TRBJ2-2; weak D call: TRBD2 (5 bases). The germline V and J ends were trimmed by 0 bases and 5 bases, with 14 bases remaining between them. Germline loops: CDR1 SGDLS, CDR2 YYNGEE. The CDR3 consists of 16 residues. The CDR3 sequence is CASSVVSSGATGELFF. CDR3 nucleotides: TGTGCCAGCAGCGTAGTATCGAGCGGAGCAACCGGGGAGCTGTTTTTT.

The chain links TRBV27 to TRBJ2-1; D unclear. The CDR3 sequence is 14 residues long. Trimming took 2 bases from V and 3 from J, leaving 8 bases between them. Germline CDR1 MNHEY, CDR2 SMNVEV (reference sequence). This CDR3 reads CASSLGQIYNEQFF. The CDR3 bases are TGTGCCAGCAGTTTAGGGCAGATCTACAATGAGCAGTTCTTC.

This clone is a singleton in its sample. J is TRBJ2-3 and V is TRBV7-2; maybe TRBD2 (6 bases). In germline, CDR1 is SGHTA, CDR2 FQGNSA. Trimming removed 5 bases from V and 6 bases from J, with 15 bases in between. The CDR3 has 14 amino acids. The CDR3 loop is CASSPRRAEDTQYF. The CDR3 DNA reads TGTGCCAGCAGCCCCCGGAGGGCTGAGGATACGCAGTATTTT.

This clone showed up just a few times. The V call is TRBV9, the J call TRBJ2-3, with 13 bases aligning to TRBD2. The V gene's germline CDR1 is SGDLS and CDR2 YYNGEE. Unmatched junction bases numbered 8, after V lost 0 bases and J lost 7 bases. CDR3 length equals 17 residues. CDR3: CASSVASRTSGSYTQYF. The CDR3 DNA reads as TGTGCCAGCAGCGTAGCTTCCAGGACTAGCGGGAGTTATACGCAGTATTTT.

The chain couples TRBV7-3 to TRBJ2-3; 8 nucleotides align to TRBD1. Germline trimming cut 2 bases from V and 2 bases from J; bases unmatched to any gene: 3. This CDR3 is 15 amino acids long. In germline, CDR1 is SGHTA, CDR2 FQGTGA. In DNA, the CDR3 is TGTGCCAGCAGCTTAGGACAGGGATTCACAGATACGCAGTATTTT. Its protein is CASSLGQGFTDTQYF.

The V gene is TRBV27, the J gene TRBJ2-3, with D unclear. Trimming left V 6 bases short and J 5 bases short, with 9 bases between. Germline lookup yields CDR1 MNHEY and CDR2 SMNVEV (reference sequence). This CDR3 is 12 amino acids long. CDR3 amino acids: CASSRIGDTQYF. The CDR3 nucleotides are TGTGCCAGCAGCAGGATTGGAGATACGCAGTATTTT.

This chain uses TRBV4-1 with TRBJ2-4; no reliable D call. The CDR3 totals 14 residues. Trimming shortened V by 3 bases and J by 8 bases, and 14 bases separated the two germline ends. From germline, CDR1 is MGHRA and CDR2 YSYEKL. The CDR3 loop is CASSHRLFDDIQYF. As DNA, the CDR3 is TGCGCCAGCAGCCATCGACTGTTTGATGACATTCAGTACTTC.

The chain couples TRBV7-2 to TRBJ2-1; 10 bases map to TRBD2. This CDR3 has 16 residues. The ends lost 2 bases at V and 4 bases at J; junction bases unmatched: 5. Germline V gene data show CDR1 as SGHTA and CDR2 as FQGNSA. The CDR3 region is CASSLSGTSAYNEQFF. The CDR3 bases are TGTGCCAGCAGCTTAAGTGGGACTAGCGCTTACAATGAGCAGTTCTTC.